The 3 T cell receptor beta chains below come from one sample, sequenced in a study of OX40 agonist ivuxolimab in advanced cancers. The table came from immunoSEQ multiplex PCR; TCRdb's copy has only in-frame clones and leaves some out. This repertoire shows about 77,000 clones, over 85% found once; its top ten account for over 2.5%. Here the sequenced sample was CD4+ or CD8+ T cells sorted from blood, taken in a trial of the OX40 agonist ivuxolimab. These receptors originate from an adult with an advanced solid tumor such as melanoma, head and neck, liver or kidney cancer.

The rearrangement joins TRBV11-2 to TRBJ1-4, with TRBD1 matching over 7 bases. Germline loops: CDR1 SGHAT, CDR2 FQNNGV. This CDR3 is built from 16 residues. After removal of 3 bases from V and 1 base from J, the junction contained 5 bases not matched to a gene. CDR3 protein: CASSFMPGGTNEKLFF. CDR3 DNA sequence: TGTGCCAGCAGCTTTATGCCAGGGGGAACTAATGAAAAACTGTTTTTT. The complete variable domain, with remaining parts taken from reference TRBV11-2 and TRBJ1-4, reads EAGVAQSPRYKIIEKRQSVAFWCNPISGHATLYWYQQILGQGPKLLIQFQNNGVVDDSQLPKDRFSAERLKGVDSTLKIQPAKLEDSAVYLCASSFMPGGTNEKLFFGSGTQLSVL.

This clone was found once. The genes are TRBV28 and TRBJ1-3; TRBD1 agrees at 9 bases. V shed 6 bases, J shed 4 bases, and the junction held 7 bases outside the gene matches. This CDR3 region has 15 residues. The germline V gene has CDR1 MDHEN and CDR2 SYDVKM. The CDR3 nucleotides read TGTGCCAGCAGGACCCCGGGACAGGGAGGAAACACCATATATTTT. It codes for CASRTPGQGGNTIYF.

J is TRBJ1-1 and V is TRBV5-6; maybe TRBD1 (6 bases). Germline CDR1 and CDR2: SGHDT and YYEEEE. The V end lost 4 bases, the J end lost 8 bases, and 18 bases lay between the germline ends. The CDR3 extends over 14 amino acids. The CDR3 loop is CASSVDRLNLEAFF. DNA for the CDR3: TGTGCCAGCAGCGTCGACAGGTTAAACTTAGAAGCTTTCTTT.